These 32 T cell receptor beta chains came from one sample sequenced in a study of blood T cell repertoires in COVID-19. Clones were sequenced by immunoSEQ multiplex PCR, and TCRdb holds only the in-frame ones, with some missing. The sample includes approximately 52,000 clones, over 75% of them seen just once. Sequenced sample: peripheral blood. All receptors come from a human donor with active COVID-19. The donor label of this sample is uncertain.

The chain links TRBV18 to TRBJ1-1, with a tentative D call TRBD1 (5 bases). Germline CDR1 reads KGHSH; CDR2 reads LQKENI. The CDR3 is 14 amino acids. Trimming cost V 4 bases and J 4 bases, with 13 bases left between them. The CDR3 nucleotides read TGTGCCAGCTCACTCCTCCAGGGCGCCACTGAAGCTTTCTTT. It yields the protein CASSLLQGATEAFF.

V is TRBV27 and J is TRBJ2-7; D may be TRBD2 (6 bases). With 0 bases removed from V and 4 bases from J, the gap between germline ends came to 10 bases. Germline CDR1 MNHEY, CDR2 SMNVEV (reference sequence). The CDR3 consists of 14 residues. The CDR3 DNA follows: TGTGCCAGCAGTTTATCGATCGGGGGTTACGAGCAGTACTTC. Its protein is CASSLSIGGYEQYF.

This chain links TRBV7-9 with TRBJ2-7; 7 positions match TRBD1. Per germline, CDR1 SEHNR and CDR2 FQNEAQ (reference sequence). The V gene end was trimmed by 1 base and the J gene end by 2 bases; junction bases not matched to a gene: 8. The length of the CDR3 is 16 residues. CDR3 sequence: CASSLGGTVGPYEQYF. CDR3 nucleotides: TGTGCCAGCAGCTTAGGTGGGACAGTCGGTCCCTACGAGCAGTACTTC.

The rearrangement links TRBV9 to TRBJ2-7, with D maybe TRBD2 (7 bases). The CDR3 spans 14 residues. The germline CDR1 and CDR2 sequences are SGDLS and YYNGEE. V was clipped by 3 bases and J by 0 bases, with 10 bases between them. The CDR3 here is CASSERDNSYEQYF. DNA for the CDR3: TGTGCCAGCAGCGAGCGGGACAACTCCTACGAGCAGTACTTC. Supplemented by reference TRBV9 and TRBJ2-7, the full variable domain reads DSGVTQTPKHLITATGQRVTLRCSPRSGDLSVYWYQQSLDQGLQFLIQYYNGEERAKGNILERFSAQQFPDLHSELNLSSLELGDSALYFCASSERDNSYEQYFGPGTRLTVT.

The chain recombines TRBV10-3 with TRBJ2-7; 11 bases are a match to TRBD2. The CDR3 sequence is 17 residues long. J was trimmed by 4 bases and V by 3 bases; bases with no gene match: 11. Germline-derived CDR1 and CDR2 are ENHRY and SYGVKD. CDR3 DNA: TGTGCCATCAGTGATCCTCTAGCGGGGGGCCTTGGGTACGAGCAGTACGTC. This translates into CAISDPLAGGLGYEQYV.

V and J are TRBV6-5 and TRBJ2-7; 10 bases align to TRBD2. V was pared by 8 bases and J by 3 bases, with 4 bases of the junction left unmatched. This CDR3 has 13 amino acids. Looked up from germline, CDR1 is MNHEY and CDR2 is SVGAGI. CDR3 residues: CASGTSGIYEQYF. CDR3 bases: TGTGCCAGCGGTACTAGCGGGATCTACGAGCAGTACTTC.

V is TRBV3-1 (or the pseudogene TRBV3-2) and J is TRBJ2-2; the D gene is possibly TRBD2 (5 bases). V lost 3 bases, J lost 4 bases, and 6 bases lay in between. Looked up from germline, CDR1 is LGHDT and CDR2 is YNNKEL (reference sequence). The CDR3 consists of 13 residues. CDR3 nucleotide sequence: TGTGCCAGCAGCCATGGAGGCACCGGGGAGCTGTTTTTT. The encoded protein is CASSHGGTGELFF.

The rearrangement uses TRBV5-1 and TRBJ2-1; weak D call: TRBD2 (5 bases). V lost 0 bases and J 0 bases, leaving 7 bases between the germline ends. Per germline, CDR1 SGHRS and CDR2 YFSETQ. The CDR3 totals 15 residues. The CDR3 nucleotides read TGCGCCAGCAGCTTGGAGCGGAGCTCCTACAATGAGCAGTTCTTC. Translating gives CASSLERSSYNEQFF.

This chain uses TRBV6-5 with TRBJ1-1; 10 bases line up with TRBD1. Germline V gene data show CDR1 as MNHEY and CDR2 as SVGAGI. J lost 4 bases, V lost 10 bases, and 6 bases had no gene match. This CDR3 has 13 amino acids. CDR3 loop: CATIWTGGTEAFF. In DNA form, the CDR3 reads TGTGCCACGATTTGGACAGGGGGCACTGAAGCTTTCTTT.

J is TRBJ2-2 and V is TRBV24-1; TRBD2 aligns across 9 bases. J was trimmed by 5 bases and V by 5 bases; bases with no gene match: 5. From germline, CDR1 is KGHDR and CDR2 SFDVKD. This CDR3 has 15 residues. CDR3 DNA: TGTGCCACCAGTGGGCCAGCGGGAGGAACCGGGGAGCTGTTTTTT. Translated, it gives CATSGPAGGTGELFF.

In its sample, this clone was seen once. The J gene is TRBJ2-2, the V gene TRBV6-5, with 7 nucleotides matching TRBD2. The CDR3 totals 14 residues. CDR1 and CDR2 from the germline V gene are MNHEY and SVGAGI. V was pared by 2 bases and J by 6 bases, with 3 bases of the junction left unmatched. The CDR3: CASSYGGVPGELFF. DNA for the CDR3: TGTGCCAGCAGTTACGGGGGGGTGCCCGGGGAGCTGTTTTTT.

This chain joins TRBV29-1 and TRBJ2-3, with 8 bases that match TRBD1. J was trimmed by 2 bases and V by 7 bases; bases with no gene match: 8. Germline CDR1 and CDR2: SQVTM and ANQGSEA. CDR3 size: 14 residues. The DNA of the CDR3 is TGCAGCGCCCGACAGGGGCCCCACACAGATACGCAGTATTTT. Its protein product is CSARQGPHTDTQYF.

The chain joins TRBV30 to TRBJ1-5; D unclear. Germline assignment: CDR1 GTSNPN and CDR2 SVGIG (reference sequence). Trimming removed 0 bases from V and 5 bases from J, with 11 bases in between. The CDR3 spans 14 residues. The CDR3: CAWSVHSDHQPQHF. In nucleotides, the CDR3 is TGTGCCTGGAGTGTACACAGTGATCATCAGCCCCAGCATTTT.

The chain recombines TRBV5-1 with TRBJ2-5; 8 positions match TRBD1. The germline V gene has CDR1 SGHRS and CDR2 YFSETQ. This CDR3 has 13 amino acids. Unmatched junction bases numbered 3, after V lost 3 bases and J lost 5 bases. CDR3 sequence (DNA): TGCGCCAGCAGCTCCAGGACAGGGGAGACCCAGTACTTC. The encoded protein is CASSSRTGETQYF.

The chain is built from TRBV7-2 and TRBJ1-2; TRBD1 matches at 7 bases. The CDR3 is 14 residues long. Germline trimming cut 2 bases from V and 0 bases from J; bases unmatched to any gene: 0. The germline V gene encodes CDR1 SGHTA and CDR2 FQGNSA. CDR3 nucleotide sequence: TGTGCCAGCAGCTTAACAGGGGCTAACTATGGCTACACCTTC. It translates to CASSLTGANYGYTF.

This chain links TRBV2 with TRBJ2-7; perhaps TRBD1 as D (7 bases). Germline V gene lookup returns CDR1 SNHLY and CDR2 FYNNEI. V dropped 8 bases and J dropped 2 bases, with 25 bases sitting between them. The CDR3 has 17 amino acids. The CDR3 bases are TGTGCCAGCGGAGTTAGGGGGCCTAGCGTAAATCCCTACGAGCAGTACTTC. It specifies CASGVRGPSVNPYEQYF.

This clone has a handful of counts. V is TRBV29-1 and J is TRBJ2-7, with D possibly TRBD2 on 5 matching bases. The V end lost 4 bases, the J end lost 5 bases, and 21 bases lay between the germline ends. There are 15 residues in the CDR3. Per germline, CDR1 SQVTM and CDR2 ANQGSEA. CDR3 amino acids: CSVVKVPTGVHEQYF. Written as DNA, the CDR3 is TGCAGCGTTGTTAAGGTCCCAACCGGGGTCCACGAGCAGTACTTC.

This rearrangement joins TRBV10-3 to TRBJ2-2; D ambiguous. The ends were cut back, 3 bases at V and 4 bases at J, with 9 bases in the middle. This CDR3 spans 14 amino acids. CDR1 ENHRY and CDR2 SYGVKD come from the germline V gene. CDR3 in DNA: TGTGCCATCAGTGAAATATCGGGCACCGGGGAGCTGTTTTTT. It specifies CAISEISGTGELFF.

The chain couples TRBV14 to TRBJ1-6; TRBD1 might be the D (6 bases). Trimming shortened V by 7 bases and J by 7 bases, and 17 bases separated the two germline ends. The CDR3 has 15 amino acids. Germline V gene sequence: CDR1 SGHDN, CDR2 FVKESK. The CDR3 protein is CASTPSRGWNSPLHF. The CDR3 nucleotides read TGTGCCAGCACCCCAAGCAGGGGATGGAATTCACCCCTCCACTTT. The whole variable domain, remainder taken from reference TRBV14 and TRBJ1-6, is EAGVTQFPSHSVIEKGQTVTLRCDPISGHDNLYWYRRVMGKEIKFLLHFVKESKQDESGMPNNRFLAERTGGTYSTLKVQPAELEDSGVYFCASTPSRGWNSPLHFGNGTRLTVT.

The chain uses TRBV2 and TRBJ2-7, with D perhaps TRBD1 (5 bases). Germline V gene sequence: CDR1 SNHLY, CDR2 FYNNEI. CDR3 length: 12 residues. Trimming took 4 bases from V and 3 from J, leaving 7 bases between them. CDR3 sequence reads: CASSGDSYEQYV. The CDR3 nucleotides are TGTGCCAGCAGTGGTGACAGCTACGAGCAGTACGTC.

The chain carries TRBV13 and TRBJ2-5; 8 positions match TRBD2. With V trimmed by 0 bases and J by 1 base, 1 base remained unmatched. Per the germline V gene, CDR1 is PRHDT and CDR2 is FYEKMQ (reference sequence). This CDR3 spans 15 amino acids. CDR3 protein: CASSLGLAGQETQYF. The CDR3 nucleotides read TGTGCCAGCAGCTTAGGCCTAGCGGGCCAAGAGACCCAGTACTTC.

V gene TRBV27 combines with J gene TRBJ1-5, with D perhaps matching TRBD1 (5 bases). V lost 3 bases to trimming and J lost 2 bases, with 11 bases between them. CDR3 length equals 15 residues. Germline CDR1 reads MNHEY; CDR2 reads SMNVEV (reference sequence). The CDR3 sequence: CASSLGQGRNQPQHF. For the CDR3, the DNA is TGTGCCAGCAGTTTGGGGCAGGGTCGCAATCAGCCCCAGCATTTT.

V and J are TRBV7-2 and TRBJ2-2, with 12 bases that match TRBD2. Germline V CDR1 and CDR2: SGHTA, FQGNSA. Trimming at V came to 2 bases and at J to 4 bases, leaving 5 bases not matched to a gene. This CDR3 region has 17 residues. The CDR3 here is CASSLPRLAGVTGELFF. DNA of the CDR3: TGTGCCAGCAGCTTACCCCGACTAGCGGGAGTCACCGGGGAGCTGTTTTTT.

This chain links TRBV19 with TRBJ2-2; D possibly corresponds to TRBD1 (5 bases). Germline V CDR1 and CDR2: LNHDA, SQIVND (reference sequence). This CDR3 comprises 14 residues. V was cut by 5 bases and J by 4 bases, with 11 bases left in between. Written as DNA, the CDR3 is TGTGCCAGTAGTGGCCAGGGTATCACCGGGGAGCTGTTTTTT. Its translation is CASSGQGITGELFF.

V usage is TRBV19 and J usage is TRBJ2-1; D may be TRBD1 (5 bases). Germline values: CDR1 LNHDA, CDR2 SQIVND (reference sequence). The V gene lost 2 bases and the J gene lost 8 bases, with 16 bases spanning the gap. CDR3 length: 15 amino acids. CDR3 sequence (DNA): TGTGCCAGTAGTATACCTGGACCCAGGGCCGATGAGCAGTTCTTC. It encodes CASSIPGPRADEQFF.

CDR3 amino acids: CASSAPDSGSGANVLTF. CDR3 DNA: TGTGCCAGCAGCGCCCCGGACAGTGGCTCTGGGGCCAACGTCCTGACTTTC. The chain uses TRBV7-9 and TRBJ2-6; D is perhaps TRBD1 (6 bases). The CDR3 has 17 residues. V gave up 5 bases and J gave up 0 bases, with 14 bases separating them. Germline loops: CDR1 SEHNR, CDR2 FQNEAQ (reference sequence). The entire variable domain, with the rest obtained from reference TRBV7-9 and TRBJ2-6, is as follows: DTGVSQNPRHKITKRGQNVTFRCDPISEHNRLYWYRQTLGQGPEFLTYFQNEAQLEKSRLLSDRFSAERPKGSFSTLEIQRTEQGDSAMYLCASSAPDSGSGANVLTFGAGSRLTVL.

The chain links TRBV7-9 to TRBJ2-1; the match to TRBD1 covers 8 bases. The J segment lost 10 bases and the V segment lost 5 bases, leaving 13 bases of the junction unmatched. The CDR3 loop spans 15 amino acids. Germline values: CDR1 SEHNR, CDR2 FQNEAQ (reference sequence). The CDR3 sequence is CASSRVGRQGNEQFF. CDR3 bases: TGTGCCAGCAGCCGAGTGGGAAGACAGGGGAACGAGCAGTTCTTC.

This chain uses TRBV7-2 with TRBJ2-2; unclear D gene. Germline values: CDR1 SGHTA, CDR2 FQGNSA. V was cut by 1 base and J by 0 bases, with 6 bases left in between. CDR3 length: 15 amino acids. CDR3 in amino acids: CASSLGHSNTGELFF. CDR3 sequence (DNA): TGTGCCAGCAGCTTAGGACACTCGAACACCGGGGAGCTGTTTTTT. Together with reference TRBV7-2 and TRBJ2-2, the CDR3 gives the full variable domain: GAGVSQSPSNKVTEKGKDVELRCDPISGHTALYWYRQSLGQGLEFLIYFQGNSAPDKSGLPSDRFSAERTGGSVSTLTIQRTQQEDSAVYLCASSLGHSNTGELFFGEGSRLTVL.

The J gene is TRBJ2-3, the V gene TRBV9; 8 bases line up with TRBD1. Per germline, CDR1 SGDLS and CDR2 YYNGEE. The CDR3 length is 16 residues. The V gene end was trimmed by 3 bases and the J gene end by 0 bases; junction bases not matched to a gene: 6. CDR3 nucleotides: TGTGCCAGCAGCGGGACAGGGAAGGGGAGCACAGATACGCAGTATTTT. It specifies CASSGTGKGSTDTQYF.

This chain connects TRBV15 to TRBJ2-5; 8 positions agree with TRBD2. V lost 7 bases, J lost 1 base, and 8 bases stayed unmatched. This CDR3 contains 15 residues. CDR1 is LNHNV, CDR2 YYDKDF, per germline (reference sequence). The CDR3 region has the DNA TGTGCCACCAACGTCGGCGGGGGGCTCCAAGAGACCCAGTACTTC. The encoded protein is CATNVGGGLQETQYF.

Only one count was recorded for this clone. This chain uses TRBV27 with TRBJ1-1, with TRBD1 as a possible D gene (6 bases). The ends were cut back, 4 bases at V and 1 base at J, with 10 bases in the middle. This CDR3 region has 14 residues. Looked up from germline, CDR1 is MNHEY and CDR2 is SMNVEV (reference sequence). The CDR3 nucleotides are TGTGCCAGCAGTTCCTGGACAGAGAACACTGAAGCTTTCTTT. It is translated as CASSSWTENTEAFF.

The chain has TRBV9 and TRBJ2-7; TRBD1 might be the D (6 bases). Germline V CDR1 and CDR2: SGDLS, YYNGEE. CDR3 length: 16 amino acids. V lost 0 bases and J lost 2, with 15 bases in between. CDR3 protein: CASSVGPRPGAYEQYF. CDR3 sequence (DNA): TGTGCCAGCAGCGTAGGGCCGCGGCCAGGGGCCTACGAGCAGTACTTC.